This T cell receptor beta chain stems from a study of cytomegalovirus exposure and HLA in healthy donors. General observations from the study: Earlier analysis looked at TCR beta V segments, and most were productive about 87% or about 30% of the time.

Points on this clone: Antigen unknown.

CDR1 is SQVTM, CDR2 ANQGSEA, per germline. J lost 3 bases, V lost 0 bases, and 5 bases had no gene match. This CDR3 spans 16 amino acids. PCR used 60 Vbeta primers and 13 Jbeta primers. The protocol was immunoSEQ multiplex PCR, while the TCRdb copy is restricted to in-frame clones and leaves out a portion. The data contain some 250,000 clones, about 80% of them singletons. V usage is TRBV29-1 and J usage is TRBJ2-7, with TRBD2 matching 13 bases. This sequence originates from an older woman in good health and CMV-seropositive. The sequenced material came from PBMCs. The CDR3 DNA follows: TGCAGCGTTGAAGATGACTGGACTAGCGGGGGCTACGAGCAGTACTTC. This translates into CSVEDDWTSGGYEQYF.